This TCR beta chain derives from a study of OX40 agonist ivuxolimab in advanced cancers. Study-level background: The dose of intravenous ivuxolimab that patients received every 2 weeks ranged from 0.01 to 10 mg/kg. Enrollees could have had prior anti-PD-1, anti-PD-L1 or anti-CTLA-4 therapy, which about 42% had received.

Profiled with immunoSEQ multiplex PCR; TCRdb holds only in-frame clones, not every one. The sample lists 52,000 or so clones, roughly 82% seen once, with more than 3.5% in the top ten. Trimming stripped 6 bases from V and 0 bases from J, with 8 bases between. In germline, CDR1 is MNHEY, CDR2 SVGAGI. The CDR3 is made up of 13 amino acids. The TCR originated in an adult with an advanced solid tumor such as melanoma, head and neck, liver or kidney cancer. This chain connects TRBV6-5 to TRBJ1-1, with D tentatively TRBD1 (5 bases). The input for sequencing was CD4+ or CD8+ T cells sorted from blood, taken in a trial of the OX40 agonist ivuxolimab. CDR3 residues: CASSPRVNTEAFF. As DNA, the CDR3 is TGTGCCAGCAGCCCCAGGGTGAACACTGAAGCTTTCTTT.